The subject of this entry is one TCR beta chain. Its matching antigen is unknown. Libraries were prepared by immunoSEQ multiplex PCR; TCRdb keeps only in-frame clonotypes and omits some of them. The sample lists approximately 220,000 clones; about 83% were seen once. This entry is derived from a study of cytomegalovirus exposure and HLA in healthy donors. Study-wide context: The use of the same platform for the approximately 130 validation repertoires and the roughly 630 first-cohort repertoires was reported by a later analysis.

V lost 3 bases to trimming and J lost 4 bases; unmatched junction nucleotides: 5. This CDR3 has 15 residues. Germline lookup yields CDR1 SGDLS and CDR2 YYNGEE. The donors were members of the 120-subject validation cohort (separate from the roughly 660-subject first cohort). Findings of the study overall: Cytomegalovirus-associated status was assigned to about 150 TCR beta chains. The tendency of first-cohort TCR clusters to co-occur in the 120 validation repertoires was the finding of a later analysis.

The genes are TRBV9 and TRBJ2-2, with 8 bases identical to TRBD1. The source material was PBMCs. This TCR derives from a man between 18 and 29 years old in good health and CMV-seronegative. CDR3 region: CASSDGTGSTGELFF. Here the CDR3 DNA reads TGTGCCAGCAGCGACGGGACAGGAAGCACCGGGGAGCTGTTTTTT.